This T cell receptor beta chain appears in the sequencing data of a study of control samples from healthy donors and cancer patients. Generated by immunoSEQ multiplex PCR, the TCRdb table keeps only in-frame clones and is missing some. The sample holds tens of thousands of clones, roughly 86% seen once. This clone was seen only a few times. The CDR3 is made up of 13 amino acids. Trimming cost V 9 bases and J 3 bases, with 11 bases left between them. CDR1 and CDR2 from the germline V gene are MRHNA and SNTAGT. This sequence was found in a man aged 50 or older in good health. Material: blood. The chain links TRBV6-4 to TRBJ2-2, with a tentative D call TRBD2 (5 bases). CDR3 DNA: TGTGCCAGTAGCGCATCCGACACCGGGGAGCTGTTTTTT. Amino acid sequence: CASSASDTGELFF.